This entry lists 30 T cell receptor beta chains sequenced from one sample in a study of cytomegalovirus exposure and HLA in healthy donors. The method was immunoSEQ multiplex PCR; TCRdb's version includes in-frame clones alone and lacks a portion of them. Of tens of thousands of clones listed, less than 96% are singletons. Specimen: PBMCs. The receptors here all came from a woman aged 18-29 years in good health and CMV-seronegative.

The chain joins TRBV4-3 to TRBJ1-4; D is possibly TRBD1 (5 bases). This CDR3 contains 15 residues. The germline gives CDR1 LGHNA, CDR2 YSLEER. V lost 7 bases, J lost 6 bases, and 18 bases lay in between. CDR3 DNA sequence: TGCGCCAGCACCCTTCGCGGGACTCGGGATGAAAAACTGTTTTTT. Its protein product is CASTLRGTRDEKLFF.

This clone was found once. This rearrangement joins TRBV6-6 to TRBJ1-2; D is unresolved. Germline-derived CDR1 and CDR2 are MNHNY and SVGAGI (reference sequence). The CDR3 extends over 12 amino acids. The V and J ends lost 7 bases and 6 bases respectively, with 12 bases between them. CDR3: CASTALTHGYTF. The CDR3 nucleotides are TGTGCCAGCACAGCGCTGACTCATGGCTACACCTTC.

This chain uses TRBV21-1 with TRBJ2-7; the table calls TRBD1, which could not be checked here. TRBV21-1 is flagged as a pseudogene. The CDR3 length is 16 residues. The CDR3, as DNA: TGTGCCAGCAGCAAAGGGGGGACAGGGGATCCCTACGAGCAGTACTTC. Its translation: CASSKGGTGDPYEQYF.

J is TRBJ1-3 and V is TRBV19, with 10 nucleotides matching TRBD1. The CDR3 is 14 amino acids. The ends lost 6 bases at V and 8 bases at J; junction bases unmatched: 7. CDR1 LNHDA and CDR2 SQIVND come from the germline V gene (reference sequence). This CDR3 is CASRETGGADTIYF. In DNA form, the CDR3 reads TGTGCCAGTAGGGAGACAGGGGGCGCCGACACCATATATTTT.

This clone was counted a single time. The J gene is TRBJ2-2, the V gene TRBV11-2; the D gene is possibly TRBD1 (6 bases). The germline gives CDR1 SGHAT, CDR2 FQNNGV. V was cut by 2 bases and J by 3 bases, with 10 bases left in between. The CDR3 has 15 residues. The CDR3 region is CASSLQGKHTGELFF. The CDR3 region has the DNA TGTGCCAGCAGCTTACAGGGGAAGCACACCGGGGAGCTGTTTTTT. Full variable domain (rest looked up from reference TRBV11-2 and TRBJ2-2): EAGVAQSPRYKIIEKRQSVAFWCNPISGHATLYWYQQILGQGPKLLIQFQNNGVVDDSQLPKDRFSAERLKGVDSTLKIQPAKLEDSAVYLCASSLQGKHTGELFFGEGSRLTVL.

The V gene is TRBV30, the J gene TRBJ1-1; 7 bases line up with TRBD1. The V gene's germline CDR1 is GTSNPN and CDR2 SVGIG (reference sequence). Trimming at V came to 0 bases and at J to 3 bases, leaving 4 bases not matched to a gene. The CDR3 extends over 14 amino acids. CDR3 sequence reads: CAWSVGGGDTEAFF. CDR3 coding DNA: TGTGCCTGGAGTGTAGGGGGCGGTGACACTGAAGCTTTCTTT.

The chain joins TRBV19 to TRBJ2-5, with 12 bases that match TRBD1. V shed 5 bases, J shed 7 bases, and the junction held 11 bases outside the gene matches. This CDR3 is 16 amino acids long. In germline, CDR1 is LNHDA, CDR2 SQIVND (reference sequence). The CDR3 is CASSPKGGTGGRTQYF. CDR3 DNA sequence: TGTGCCAGTAGTCCCAAAGGGGGGACAGGGGGCAGGACCCAGTACTTC.

CDR3 in amino acids: CASSLSSSSGGFDEQFF. As DNA, the CDR3 is TGTGCCAGCAGTTTATCCTCGAGTAGCGGGGGCTTCGATGAGCAGTTCTTC. This chain connects TRBV28 to TRBJ2-1; 9 nucleotides match TRBD2. Germline V gene sequence: CDR1 MDHEN, CDR2 SYDVKM. There are 17 residues in the CDR3. The ends lost 1 base at V and 8 bases at J; junction bases unmatched: 12.

This rearrangement joins TRBV15 to TRBJ1-5; 9 nucleotides agree with TRBD1. This CDR3 is 17 amino acids long. J was trimmed by 7 bases and V by 0 bases; bases with no gene match: 10. Germline CDR1 reads LNHNV; CDR2 reads YYDKDF (reference sequence). Here the CDR3 reads CATSRDKGTGFGQPQHF. Written as DNA, the CDR3 is TGTGCCACCAGCAGAGATAAGGGGACAGGGTTTGGACAGCCCCAGCATTTT.

V and J are TRBV7-2 and TRBJ2-3; 12 bases are shared with TRBD2. Per germline, CDR1 SGHTA and CDR2 FQGNSA. This CDR3 has 17 amino acids. Trimming cost V 0 bases and J 2 bases; bases outside gene matches: 3. Here the CDR3 DNA reads TGTGCCAGCAGCTTAGCTGCTAGCGGGAGGGCCACAGATACGCAGTATTTT. Translated, it gives CASSLAASGRATDTQYF.

The genes are TRBV30 and TRBJ2-3, with a tentative D call TRBD2 (6 bases). There are 13 residues in the CDR3. CDR1 is GTSNPN, CDR2 SVGIG, per germline (reference sequence). V lost 2 bases and J lost 6, with 12 bases in between. The CDR3 region has the DNA TGTGCCTGGAGTCAGCGGGTCCGGGATACGCAGTATTTT. As protein: CAWSQRVRDTQYF.

The chain employs TRBV19 and TRBJ1-1, with 10 bases identical to TRBD1. Per the germline V gene, CDR1 is LNHDA and CDR2 is SQIVND (reference sequence). CDR3 length: 15 residues. V shed 5 bases and J 1 base; nucleotides not matched to a gene: 4. The CDR3 DNA reads TGTGCCAGTAGTCCCAGGACAGGGGGGAACACTGAAGCTTTCTTT. Amino acid sequence: CASSPRTGGNTEAFF.

The rearrangement uses TRBV13 and TRBJ2-7; D perhaps matches TRBD2 (6 bases). Per germline, CDR1 PRHDT and CDR2 FYEKMQ (reference sequence). The CDR3 sequence is 14 residues long. V lost 7 bases, J lost 6 bases, and 19 bases lay in between. The CDR3 region is CASTSYPAGGEQYF. CDR3 sequence (DNA): TGTGCCAGCACCTCTTATCCAGCCGGGGGCGAGCAGTACTTC.

The chain recombines TRBV6-1 with TRBJ2-5; 11 bases agree with TRBD2. This CDR3 has 14 amino acids. Trimming took 6 bases from V and 4 from J; bases not matched to a gene: 4. Germline CDR1 MNHNS, CDR2 SASEGT. In DNA form, the CDR3 reads TGTGCCAGCAGGGACCTAGCGGGGGGAGAGACCCAGTACTTC. Translation: CASRDLAGGETQYF.

The V call is TRBV4-2, the J call TRBJ2-1, with TRBD1 as a possible D gene (6 bases). Between the trimmed V and J ends, which lost 0 bases and 12 bases, there was a span of 21 bases. The CDR3 loop spans 16 amino acids. Germline V gene lookup returns CDR1 LGHNA and CDR2 YNFKEQ. The CDR3 is CASSQDRGTDHMGQFF. The DNA of the CDR3 is TGTGCCAGCAGCCAAGATAGGGGGACCGACCACATGGGGCAGTTCTTC.

This chain joins TRBV6-4 and TRBJ1-2; the D gene is possibly TRBD1 (5 bases). Deletions cut 2 bases from V and 4 bases from J, with 14 bases between. Germline CDR1 reads MRHNA; CDR2 reads SNTAGT. The CDR3 has 15 amino acids. As DNA, the CDR3 is TGTGCCAGCAGTGACGGGGGGAGTGGAAGCTATGGCTACACCTTC. Translated: CASSDGGSGSYGYTF.

The V call is TRBV27, the J call TRBJ2-3; 8 bases agree with TRBD2. Germline V gene lookup returns CDR1 MNHEY and CDR2 SMNVEV (reference sequence). The CDR3 is 15 residues long. V shed 6 bases and J 3 bases; nucleotides not matched to a gene: 8. This chain's CDR3 is CASSRSGSGTDTQYF. The CDR3 region has the DNA TGTGCCAGCAGCCGGAGCGGGAGTGGAACAGATACGCAGTATTTT.

The J gene is TRBJ2-7, the V gene TRBV23-1; TRBD1 agrees at 9 bases. TRBV23-1 qualifies as an ORF whose function is uncertain. There are 15 residues in the CDR3. V shed 0 bases and J 5 bases; nucleotides not matched to a gene: 5. CDR3 nucleotides: TGCGCCAGCAGTCAATCCCTGGACAGGGGCCACGAGCAGTACTTC. This translates into CASSQSLDRGHEQYF.

The rearrangement uses TRBV6-6 and TRBJ1-1; D perhaps matches TRBD1 (5 bases). Deletions cut 8 bases from V and 4 bases from J, with 11 bases between. The CDR3 runs to 12 residues. Germline values: CDR1 MNHNY, CDR2 SVGAGI (reference sequence). DNA for the CDR3: TGTGCCAGCCATGGGGGGGTCACTGAAGCTTTCTTT. It codes for CASHGGVTEAFF.

The V gene is TRBV27, the J gene TRBJ2-1; 7 bases align to TRBD1. With V trimmed by 6 bases and J by 12 bases, 17 bases remained unmatched. The germline V gene encodes CDR1 MNHEY and CDR2 SMNVEV (reference sequence). CDR3 length equals 15 residues. As DNA, the CDR3 is TGTGCCAGCAGCCCGGGACAGTCTTCAACAAAGGGGCAGTTCTTC. Translation gives CASSPGQSSTKGQFF.

This chain links TRBV2 with TRBJ1-5; 7 bases fit TRBD1. This CDR3 spans 15 amino acids. The germline gives CDR1 SNHLY, CDR2 FYNNEI. J lost 5 bases, V lost 3 bases, and 7 bases had no gene match. The CDR3 DNA reads TGTGCCAGCAGTGAGGGGGTCAGGGGGGATCAGCCCCAGCATTTT. Translated: CASSEGVRGDQPQHF.

This clone appeared a single time. The chain is built from TRBV19 and TRBJ2-3; 8 bases map to TRBD1. Trimming cost V 7 bases and J 8 bases; bases outside gene matches: 5. Germline assignment: CDR1 LNHDA and CDR2 SQIVND (reference sequence). This CDR3 spans 12 amino acids. Here the CDR3 DNA reads TGTGCCAGTATGGGGACAGGCGGTACGCAGTATTTT. Its protein product is CASMGTGGTQYF.

The chain has TRBV27 and TRBJ1-4; TRBD1 agrees at 11 bases. Germline assignment: CDR1 MNHEY and CDR2 SMNVEV (reference sequence). The CDR3 has 15 residues. With 8 bases clipped from V and 9 bases from J, the junction kept 11 bases outside the gene matches. The CDR3 DNA is TGTGCCAGCGGCCCCGCCGGGACAGGGGGACAAAAACTGTTTTTT. Translating gives CASGPAGTGGQKLFF.

The chain recombines TRBV11-3 with TRBJ2-4; the D gene is possibly TRBD2 (7 bases). Germline CDR1 and CDR2: SGHNT and YENEEA. This CDR3 comprises 14 residues. The ends were cut back, 3 bases at V and 7 bases at J, with 13 bases in the middle. DNA of the CDR3: TGTGCCAGCAGCTTGGGGGGGCGCGGGAACATTCAGTACTTC. This encodes CASSLGGRGNIQYF.

The genes are TRBV6-4 and TRBJ2-2; TRBD1 matches at 7 bases. CDR1 and CDR2 from the germline V gene are MRHNA and SNTAGT. The CDR3 runs 14 residues. Trimming cost V 5 bases and J 7 bases; bases outside gene matches: 7. This CDR3 reads CASSTTGVDGELFF. CDR3 coding DNA: TGTGCCAGCAGTACTACAGGGGTTGACGGGGAGCTGTTTTTT.

This chain joins TRBV28 and TRBJ2-1; 13 bases are a match to TRBD2. The CDR3 covers 16 residues. The V gene end was trimmed by 5 bases and the J gene end by 3 bases; junction bases not matched to a gene: 4. Germline CDR1 reads MDHEN; CDR2 reads SYDVKM. The CDR3 is CASSPRLAGGYNEQFF. CDR3 DNA sequence: TGTGCCAGCAGTCCCCGACTAGCGGGAGGCTACAATGAGCAGTTCTTC.

This chain links TRBV28 with TRBJ2-7; perhaps TRBD1 as D (6 bases). The V end was cut by 6 bases, the J end by 3 bases, with 24 bases between. The CDR3 runs 17 residues. Germline CDR1 reads MDHEN; CDR2 reads SYDVKM. The CDR3 here is CASSFFSPGTGYYEQYF. As DNA, the CDR3 is TGTGCCAGCAGCTTTTTTAGCCCCGGAACAGGGTACTACGAGCAGTACTTC.

The chain carries TRBV4-3 and TRBJ2-4; unclear D gene. Per germline, CDR1 LGHNA and CDR2 YSLEER. This CDR3 is built from 13 residues. V lost 0 bases to trimming and J lost 7 bases, with 7 bases between them. The CDR3 sequence: CASSQDLRNIQYF. DNA of the CDR3: TGCGCCAGCAGCCAAGATCTCAGGAACATTCAGTACTTC.

The rearrangement links TRBV30 to TRBJ2-1; TRBD1 aligns across 9 bases. CDR3 length equals 15 residues. Per the germline V gene, CDR1 is GTSNPN and CDR2 is SVGIG (reference sequence). The J segment lost 9 bases and the V segment lost 4 bases, leaving 13 bases of the junction unmatched. CDR3 amino acids: CAWTPLGGQGGEQFF. The DNA of the CDR3 is TGTGCCTGGACCCCCCTGGGGGGACAGGGAGGTGAGCAGTTCTTC.

The J gene is TRBJ2-5, the V gene TRBV7-2; D perhaps matches TRBD2 (7 bases). The V gene lost 4 bases and the J gene lost 5 bases, with 17 bases spanning the gap. Germline CDR1 and CDR2: SGHTA and FQGNSA. The CDR3 is made up of 15 amino acids. This CDR3 is CASSYAGGRGETQYF. CDR3 nucleotide sequence: TGTGCCAGCAGCTACGCCGGGGGGCGCGGGGAGACCCAGTACTTC. Filled out from reference TRBV7-2 and TRBJ2-5, the complete variable domain reads GAGVSQSPSNKVTEKGKDVELRCDPISGHTALYWYRQSLGQGLEFLIYFQGNSAPDKSGLPSDRFSAERTGGSVSTLTIQRTQQEDSAVYLCASSYAGGRGETQYFGPGTRLLVL.